This T cell receptor (beta chain) appears in the sequencing data of a study of cytomegalovirus exposure and HLA in healthy donors. Deletions cut 8 bases from V and 2 bases from J, with 18 bases between. This CDR3 comprises 15 residues. From germline, CDR1 is MGHDK and CDR2 SYGVNS. The PCR was carried out with 60 Vbeta primers and 13 Jbeta primers. Authors' methods: In a later analysis, 60 million to 90 million unique TCR beta chains included roughly 11 million shared by two or more donors. Some clones are missing from TCRdb's copy, which holds only in-frame ones; the method was immunoSEQ multiplex PCR. The V and J calls and clone size come from that table; D and trimming were worked out from the DNA. The sample holds around 94,000 clones; around 76% are singletons and the top ten take 19%.

The receptor was isolated from a woman aged 60-75 years in good health and CMV-seropositive. This rearrangement joins TRBV25-1 to TRBJ2-5, with D possibly being TRBD2 (6 bases). Sequenced: PBMCs. As DNA, the CDR3 is TGTGCCAGCCAGAGGGCGGGAAGCGGGCAAGAGACCCAGTACTTC. Encoded protein: CASQRAGSGQETQYF.